This TCR beta chain is from a study of shared clonotypes between healthy human individuals. Background on the study: Donors, aged 18 to 49, were a couple of women and a few men.

Sequencing was performed with immunoSEQ multiplex PCR; in TCRdb, only in-frame clones are kept and a portion is missing. The sample has 800,000 to 950,000 clones, 95% to 97% seen once. This CDR3 contains 14 residues. The ends lost 6 bases at V and 9 bases at J; junction bases unmatched: 10. In germline, CDR1 is MDHEN, CDR2 SYDVKM. Naive CD8 populations comprised CD45RO-negative cells positively selected for CCR7, excluding terminally differentiated effector memory CD45RA+ cells. The receptor was isolated from a man aged 25-45 years in good health. The chain employs TRBV28 and TRBJ1-1, with 10 bases that match TRBD1. Sequences were obtained from naive CD8+ T cells sorted from blood. CDR3 nucleotides: TGTGCCAGCAGCCCACCGGGACAGGGGTTTAAAGCTTTCTTT. Its protein is CASSPPGQGFKAFF.